This T cell receptor (beta chain) was identified during a study of blood T cell repertoires in COVID-19. There are 13 residues in the CDR3. Trimming cost V 2 bases and J 1 base, with 5 bases left between them. Enrolment of Seattle patients took place during active infection, and they were followed longitudinally. How the authors handled the data: Estimates of nucleated cell counts were drawn from the amplification of reference gene primers. Sequencing was performed with immunoSEQ multiplex PCR; in TCRdb, only in-frame clones are kept and a portion is missing. V, J and clone size derive from that table, while D and trimming were established from the DNA sequence. The repertoire includes roughly 120,000 clones, more than 80% of them detected once, and about 6.1% sits in the top ten.

The gene calls are TRBV12-3 or TRBV12-4 and TRBJ1-1; D is uncertain. The TCR originated in a woman aged 55-70 years with COVID-19, enrolled during active disease. The sample comprised peripheral blood. The CDR3 DNA follows: TGTGCCAGCAGTTTACCGGGGAACACTGAAGCTTTCTTT. This codes for CASSLPGNTEAFF.